This TCR beta chain appears in the sequencing data of a study of T-cell reconstitution after alpha-beta-depleted transplantation in children. V lost 6 bases to trimming and J lost 1 base; unmatched junction nucleotides: 7. This CDR3 has 15 amino acids. CDR1 MNHEY and CDR2 SMNVEV come from the germline V gene (reference sequence). A few counts support this clonotype. It was with unique molecular identifiers that the TCRbeta library was prepared. Each CDR3 protein gets one entry after TCRdb re-called the PCR reads with MiXCR. Of about 610,000 distinct CDR3 sequences listed, approximately 10% are singletons.

The sample here was PBMCs from the stem cell graft donor, taken from the stem cell graft. The origin of this receptor is a human donor who donated a stem cell graft to a child with acute myeloid leukemia. The chain has TRBV27 and TRBJ2-7, with 9 positions matching TRBD2. Here the CDR3 DNA reads TGTGCCAGCAGAGCCCAGGGACTAGCTTCCTACGAGCAGTACTTC. This translates into CASRAQGLASYEQYF.